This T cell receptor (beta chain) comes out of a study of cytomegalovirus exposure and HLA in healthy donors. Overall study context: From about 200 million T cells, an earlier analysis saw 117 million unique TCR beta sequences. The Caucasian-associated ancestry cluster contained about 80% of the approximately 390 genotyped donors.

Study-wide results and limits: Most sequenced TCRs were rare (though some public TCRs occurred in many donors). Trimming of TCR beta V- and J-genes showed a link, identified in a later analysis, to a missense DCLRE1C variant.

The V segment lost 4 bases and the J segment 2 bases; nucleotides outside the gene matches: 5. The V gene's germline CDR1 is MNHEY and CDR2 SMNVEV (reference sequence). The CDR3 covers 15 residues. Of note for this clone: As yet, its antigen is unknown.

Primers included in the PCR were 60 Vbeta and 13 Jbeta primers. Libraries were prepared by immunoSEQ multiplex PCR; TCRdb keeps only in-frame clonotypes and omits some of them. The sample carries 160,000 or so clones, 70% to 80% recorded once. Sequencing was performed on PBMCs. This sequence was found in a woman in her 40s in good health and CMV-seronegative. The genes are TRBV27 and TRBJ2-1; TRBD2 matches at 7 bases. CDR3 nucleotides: TGTGCCAGCAGTTCAGCGGGGATCCCCTACAATGAGCAGTTCTTC. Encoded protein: CASSSAGIPYNEQFF.